These 10 T cell receptor beta chains share one sample of origin, sequenced in a study of cytomegalovirus exposure and HLA in healthy donors. 13 Jbeta primers and 60 Vbeta primers were used for the PCR. Repertoires were generated with immunoSEQ multiplex PCR, while TCRdb's copy carries only in-frame clones and drops some. The sample consists of 85,000 to 100,000 clones, around 80% of them appearing once. Sequencing was carried out using PBMCs. The receptors originated from a man aged 60 to 69 in good health and CMV-seropositive.

The chain links TRBV5-1 to TRBJ1-4, with TRBD1 identical over 7 bases. In germline, CDR1 is SGHRS, CDR2 YFSETQ. V gave up 0 bases and J gave up 5 bases; unmatched junction bases: 4. This CDR3 spans 15 amino acids. The chain's CDR3 is CASSLAGTANEKLFF. CDR3 DNA sequence: TGCGCCAGCAGCTTGGCCGGGACAGCAAATGAAAAACTGTTTTTT. Drawing the rest from reference TRBV5-1 and TRBJ1-4, the complete variable domain is KAGVTQTPRYLIKTRGQQVTLSCSPISGHRSVSWYQQTPGQGLQFLFEYFSETQRNKGNFPGRFSGRQFSNSRSEMNVSTLELGDSALYLCASSLAGTANEKLFFGSGTQLSVL.

For the CDR3, the DNA is TGTGCCAGCAGCTTCCTGGCCGGACTCACAGATACGCAGTATTTT. Its protein is CASSFLAGLTDTQYF. V is TRBV5-4 and J is TRBJ2-3; D is perhaps TRBD2 (5 bases). V lost 2 bases and J lost 2, with 12 bases in between. Germline CDR1 reads SGHNT; CDR2 reads YYREEE (reference sequence). This CDR3 spans 15 amino acids.

The V gene is TRBV7-2, the J gene TRBJ2-5; 11 nucleotides match TRBD2. CDR1 is SGHTA and CDR2 is FQGNSA in the germline V gene. V lost 1 base and J lost 0; bases outside the gene matches: 4. The CDR3 has 17 residues. In DNA form, the CDR3 reads TGTGCCAGCAGCTTAGGGCTAGCGGGGGGTCACCAAGAGACCCAGTACTTC. Translated: CASSLGLAGGHQETQYF.

The CDR3 loop reads CASSQGGQGAYEQYF. The DNA for the CDR3 is TGCGCCAGCAGCCAAGGGGGACAGGGGGCCTACGAGCAGTACTTC. This chain joins TRBV4-1 and TRBJ2-7; 11 bases align to TRBD1. With V trimmed by 1 base and J by 2 bases, 1 base remained unmatched. Looked up from germline, CDR1 is MGHRA and CDR2 is YSYEKL. The CDR3 covers 15 residues.

This chain joins TRBV5-4 and TRBJ2-7; D is unresolved. Germline V gene sequence: CDR1 SGHNT, CDR2 YYREEE (reference sequence). V was clipped by 0 bases and J by 0 bases, with 13 bases between them. The CDR3 spans 16 residues. CDR3 protein: CASSLGQVTDSYEQYF. In DNA form, the CDR3 reads TGTGCCAGCAGCTTGGGCCAGGTCACGGACTCCTACGAGCAGTACTTC.

The table lists this clone with a few counts. V is TRBV5-4 and J is TRBJ2-7; 9 bases match TRBD1. V trimming: 2 bases; J trimming: 5 bases; junction bases outside the gene matches: 5. The CDR3 has 14 residues. Germline CDR1 is SGHNT and CDR2 is YYREEE (reference sequence). CDR3 amino acids: CASSFRDRVHEQYF. The CDR3, as DNA: TGTGCCAGCAGCTTCCGGGACAGGGTCCACGAGCAGTACTTC.

The V call is TRBV7-2, the J call TRBJ2-2, with D tentatively TRBD2 (7 bases). The germline V gene has CDR1 SGHTA and CDR2 FQGNSA. CDR3 size: 15 residues. V was clipped by 5 bases and J by 2 bases, with 12 bases between them. This CDR3 is CASSRGGGNTGELFF. The CDR3 DNA is TGTGCCAGCAGCAGAGGCGGGGGCAACACCGGGGAGCTGTTTTTT. Combining the CDR3 with reference TRBV7-2 and TRBJ2-2 gives the whole variable domain GAGVSQSPSNKVTEKGKDVELRCDPISGHTALYWYRQSLGQGLEFLIYFQGNSAPDKSGLPSDRFSAERTGGSVSTLTIQRTQQEDSAVYLCASSRGGGNTGELFFGEGSRLTVL.

The chain joins TRBV10-3 to TRBJ2-1, with 8 bases aligning to TRBD2. In germline, CDR1 is ENHRY, CDR2 SYGVKD. The CDR3 sequence is 14 residues long. The V segment lost 6 bases and the J segment 7 bases; nucleotides outside the gene matches: 8. CDR3 in DNA: TGTGCCATCAGAGACGGGGGGGCATGGAATGAGCAGTTCTTC. Residues: CAIRDGGAWNEQFF.

Concerning this clone: Other nucleotide sequences from this sample produce the same CDR3. The chain couples TRBV5-1 to TRBJ2-1; a weak D match, TRBD1 (5 bases). This CDR3 is built from 14 residues. Between the trimmed V and J ends, which lost 0 bases and 4 bases, there was a span of 8 bases. CDR1 and CDR2 from the germline V gene are SGHRS and YFSETQ. CDR3 DNA sequence: TGCGCCAGCAGCTTGGGACAGACGTACAATGAGCAGTTCTTC. Protein sequence: CASSLGQTYNEQFF.

This clone was recorded a few times. The V and J genes are TRBV29-1 and TRBJ1-1; D perhaps matches TRBD1 (6 bases). With 3 bases removed from V and 4 bases from J, the gap between germline ends came to 9 bases. CDR3 length equals 12 residues. Germline V CDR1 and CDR2: SQVTM, ANQGSEA. The CDR3 here is CSVEKGGTEAFF. The CDR3 DNA is TGCAGCGTTGAGAAAGGGGGCACTGAAGCTTTCTTT.